Below are 9 T cell receptor beta chains sequenced from a single sample in a study of blood T cell repertoires in COVID-19. The method was immunoSEQ multiplex PCR; TCRdb's version includes in-frame clones alone and lacks a portion of them. The table includes about 230,000 clones, over 75% detected once. Source material: PBMCs or T cells enriched from blood (not recorded which). The receptors derive from a man between 18 and 29 years old who had recovered from COVID-19.

V and J are TRBV28 and TRBJ1-5; D is perhaps TRBD1 (6 bases). This CDR3 has 14 residues. V gave up 6 bases and J gave up 5 bases, with 14 bases separating them. CDR1 is MDHEN, CDR2 SYDVKM, per germline. The CDR3 here is CASSEGQSDQPQHF. CDR3 coding DNA: TGTGCCAGCAGCGAGGGACAATCGGATCAGCCCCAGCATTTT.

This clone was observed a handful of times. The V gene is TRBV30, the J gene TRBJ1-2, with 9 bases fitting TRBD1. V lost 1 base to trimming and J lost 2 bases; unmatched junction nucleotides: 5. This CDR3 contains 15 residues. Germline V gene lookup returns CDR1 GTSNPN and CDR2 SVGIG (reference sequence). The CDR3 DNA sequence: TGTGCCTGGAGTGGGGGACAGGGAATGAACTATGGCTACACCTTC. Residues: CAWSGGQGMNYGYTF.

The rearrangement joins TRBV4-1 to TRBJ1-1, with no clear D. The CDR3 extends over 14 amino acids. Germline V gene lookup returns CDR1 MGHRA and CDR2 YSYEKL. V was cut by 1 base and J by 1 base, with 7 bases left in between. CDR3: CASSQGPGNTEAFF. In nucleotides, the CDR3 is TGCGCCAGCAGCCAAGGCCCCGGGAACACTGAAGCTTTCTTT.

V gene TRBV7-9 combines with J gene TRBJ1-2; D call uncertain. Trimming took off 1 base at V and 3 bases at J, with 15 bases between the two ends. CDR3 length: 16 amino acids. Germline assignment: CDR1 SEHNR and CDR2 FQNEAQ (reference sequence). CDR3 residues: CASSLDYRISDYGYTF. The CDR3 DNA is TGTGCCAGCAGCTTAGATTATAGGATAAGCGACTATGGCTACACCTTC.

The chain carries TRBV28 and TRBJ1-6; 7 nucleotides line up with TRBD1. This CDR3 contains 13 residues. Looked up from germline, CDR1 is MDHEN and CDR2 is SYDVKM. Trimming at V came to 6 bases and at J to 9 bases, leaving 5 bases not matched to a gene. DNA for the CDR3: TGTGCCAGCAGGTGGGACAGATTTTCACCCCTCCACTTT. Its translation: CASRWDRFSPLHF. Full variable domain (missing parts from reference TRBV28 and TRBJ1-6): DVKVTQSSRYLVKRTGEKVFLECVQDMDHENMFWYRQDPGLGLRLIYFSYDVKMKEKGDIPEGYSVSREKKERFSLILESASTNQTSMYLCASRWDRFSPLHFGNGTRLTVT.

The gene calls are TRBV27 and TRBJ2-3; TRBD2 agrees at 13 bases. Germline trimming cut 5 bases from V and 3 bases from J; bases unmatched to any gene: 5. The germline V gene encodes CDR1 MNHEY and CDR2 SMNVEV (reference sequence). The CDR3 length is 16 residues. The CDR3 DNA is TGTGCCAGCAGTCCAACTAGCGGGGGGGCGACAGATACGCAGTATTTT. Amino acids: CASSPTSGGATDTQYF.

V and J are TRBV7-9 and TRBJ1-5; 10 bases agree with TRBD1. Germline trimming cut 1 base from V and 3 bases from J; bases unmatched to any gene: 3. Per germline, CDR1 SEHNR and CDR2 FQNEAQ (reference sequence). The CDR3 has 16 amino acids. CDR3 bases: TGTGCCAGCAGCTTAGGGACAGGGGGGGCCAATCAGCCCCAGCATTTT. Protein sequence: CASSLGTGGANQPQHF.

The V and J genes are TRBV5-1 and TRBJ1-6, with no clear D. The germline V gene encodes CDR1 SGHRS and CDR2 YFSETQ. The CDR3 extends over 13 amino acids. V was trimmed by 4 bases and J by 7 bases, leaving 9 bases between them. CDR3 coding DNA: TGCGCCAGCAGCATCACGGGGAATTCACCCCTCCACTTT. Protein: CASSITGNSPLHF.

The chain has TRBV10-3 and TRBJ2-5; the match to TRBD1 covers 8 bases. This CDR3 comprises 13 residues. Germline CDR1 is ENHRY and CDR2 is SYGVKD. Unmatched junction bases numbered 9, after V lost 10 bases and J lost 5 bases. The CDR3 region has the DNA TGTGCCACCACTCCAGGGGGCGGGGAGACCCAGTACTTC. This encodes CATTPGGGETQYF.